These 26 T cell receptor beta chains came from one sample sequenced in a study of Ad26.COV2.S vaccination and SARS-CoV-2 variants. The treatment was: approximately 18 received Ad26.COV2.S at low or high dose, single or two shots; about five received placebo; per-sample allocation not given. Vaccine and placebo recipients were sampled on day 63 after the first injection. Method: immunoSEQ multiplex PCR; TCRdb's copy keeps in-frame clones and lacks some. The data contain roughly 300,000 clones, 86% of them singletons. The material was peripheral blood, obtained in a trial of Ad26.COV2.S vaccine versus placebo. The receptors were sampled from a person aged 18 to 59 who received the Ad26.COV2.S COVID-19 vaccine or a placebo.

This chain uses TRBV27 with TRBJ1-2; 9 nucleotides align to TRBD1. The trim removed 0 bases at V and 2 bases at J, leaving 1 base unmatched. Germline CDR1 reads MNHEY; CDR2 reads SMNVEV (reference sequence). The CDR3 length is 15 residues. CDR3 sequence reads: CASSLSGTGNYGYTF. The CDR3 DNA sequence: TGTGCCAGCAGTTTATCGGGGACAGGGAACTATGGCTACACCTTC.

The count of this clone is one. The genes are TRBV2 and TRBJ2-5; 10 positions agree with TRBD2. CDR3 size: 17 residues. Looked up from germline, CDR1 is SNHLY and CDR2 is FYNNEI. Trimming cost V 4 bases and J 2 bases; bases outside gene matches: 10. The CDR3 DNA is TGTGCCAGCAGTGGCCCCCTAGCGGGGGTGCAACAAGAGACCCAGTACTTC. Its translation: CASSGPLAGVQQETQYF.

This chain uses TRBV5-1 with TRBJ1-2, with D tentatively TRBD1 (5 bases). The ends were cut back, 0 bases at V and 6 bases at J, with 15 bases in the middle. Germline lookup yields CDR1 SGHRS and CDR2 YFSETQ. The CDR3 spans 15 residues. This chain's CDR3 is CASSLARQGADGYTF. In DNA form, the CDR3 reads TGCGCCAGCAGCTTGGCCAGGCAGGGAGCGGATGGCTACACCTTC. Full variable domain (remainder filled in from reference TRBV5-1 and TRBJ1-2): KAGVTQTPRYLIKTRGQQVTLSCSPISGHRSVSWYQQTPGQGLQFLFEYFSETQRNKGNFPGRFSGRQFSNSRSEMNVSTLELGDSALYLCASSLARQGADGYTFGSGTRLTVV.

This clone was counted once. The V call is TRBV30, the J call TRBJ2-1, with 9 bases lining up with TRBD1. CDR1 and CDR2 (germline): GTSNPN, SVGIG (reference sequence). V was clipped by 2 bases and J by 6 bases; unmatched bases: 2. The CDR3 loop spans 13 amino acids. The CDR3 sequence is CAWSSTGGNEQFF. CDR3 DNA: TGTGCCTGGAGTTCGACAGGGGGCAATGAGCAGTTCTTC.

The chain combines TRBV6-5 with TRBJ2-2; D is unclear. The germline CDR1 and CDR2 sequences are MNHEY and SVGAGI. Trimming left V 2 bases short and J 7 bases short, with 8 bases between. CDR3 length: 13 residues. DNA for the CDR3: TGTGCCAGCAGTTACCACCGATTCGGGGAGCTGTTTTTT. Its protein is CASSYHRFGELFF.

The rearrangement uses TRBV12-3 or TRBV12-4 and TRBJ1-1, with a weak D call TRBD1 (5 bases). V lost 3 bases, J lost 7 bases, and 12 bases lay in between. This CDR3 has 13 amino acids. CDR3 region: CASSFSQGNEAFF. The DNA of the CDR3 is TGTGCCAGCAGTTTCTCCCAGGGCAATGAAGCTTTCTTT.

This chain links TRBV7-3 with TRBJ1-1; D gene uncertain. This CDR3 region has 14 residues. Germline V gene sequence: CDR1 SGHTA, CDR2 FQGTGA. V lost 2 bases, J lost 11 bases, and 18 bases lay in between. CDR3 in amino acids: CASSLQTTQARAFF. CDR3 DNA sequence: TGTGCCAGCAGCTTACAGACTACGCAGGCGAGGGCTTTCTTT.

The J gene is TRBJ2-1, the V gene TRBV9; D not certain. V lost 0 bases and J lost 2, with 9 bases in between. CDR1 SGDLS and CDR2 YYNGEE come from the germline V gene. This CDR3 is 15 amino acids long. CDR3 coding DNA: TGTGCCAGCAGCGTAGCTACTGGGACCTACAATGAGCAGTTCTTC. Protein product: CASSVATGTYNEQFF. Full variable domain (outside the CDR3, taken from reference TRBV9 and TRBJ2-1): DSGVTQTPKHLITATGQRVTLRCSPRSGDLSVYWYQQSLDQGLQFLIQYYNGEERAKGNILERFSAQQFPDLHSELNLSSLELGDSALYFCASSVATGTYNEQFFGPGTRLTVL.

J is TRBJ1-1 and V is TRBV25-1; no definite D call. CDR1 and CDR2 from the germline V gene are MGHDK and SYGVNS. The V end was cut by 7 bases, the J end by 4 bases, with 16 bases between. The CDR3 is 14 amino acids. CDR3 protein: CASTPESPGTEAFF. CDR3 DNA: TGTGCCAGCACCCCAGAGTCCCCGGGCACTGAAGCTTTCTTT.

With regard to this clone: Compared with germline, one end of the junction differs, possibly owing to a read error. This chain uses TRBV4-3 with TRBJ2-7, with D perhaps TRBD1 or TRBD2 (5 bases each). Germline lookup yields CDR1 LGHNA and CDR2 YSLEER. The CDR3 is 16 amino acids. CDR3 nucleotide sequence: TGCGCCAGCAGGCAAGGGACCAGTGGCCTCCACCGAGGGGAGTACTTC. The encoded protein is CASRQGTSGLHRGEYF.

This chain links TRBV2 with TRBJ2-7; the D gene is possibly TRBD1 (5 bases). Germline assignment: CDR1 SNHLY and CDR2 FYNNEI. V was shortened by 1 base and J by 6 bases, with 13 bases between the two germline ends. This CDR3 spans 14 amino acids. The CDR3: CASSEVSRDGEQYF. The CDR3 bases are TGTGCCAGCAGTGAAGTCTCCAGGGATGGCGAGCAGTACTTC.

The chain uses TRBV9 and TRBJ2-4; 8 nucleotides agree with TRBD2. Germline trimming cut 4 bases from V and 8 bases from J; bases unmatched to any gene: 14. The CDR3 is 16 amino acids. In germline, CDR1 is SGDLS, CDR2 YYNGEE. CDR3 bases: TGTGCCAGCAGCCCCGACGCCGGGACTAGGAATGACATTCAGTACTTC. Its translation: CASSPDAGTRNDIQYF.

The J gene is TRBJ1-3, the V gene TRBV28, with D tentatively TRBD1 (5 bases). Looked up from germline, CDR1 is MDHEN and CDR2 is SYDVKM. The CDR3 is made up of 15 amino acids. The V and J ends lost 6 bases and 0 bases respectively, with 12 bases between them. CDR3 nucleotides: TGTGCCAGCAGCTCCGGGACTAACTCTGGAAACACCATATATTTT. Its protein is CASSSGTNSGNTIYF.

The genes are TRBV11-2 and TRBJ2-3; perhaps TRBD1 as D (6 bases). This CDR3 comprises 14 residues. The V end lost 2 bases, the J end lost 2 bases, and 8 bases lay between the germline ends. The germline CDR1 and CDR2 sequences are SGHAT and FQNNGV. The CDR3 sequence: CASSLWDNTDTQYF. CDR3 in DNA: TGTGCCAGCAGCTTATGGGACAACACAGATACGCAGTATTTT. The full variable domain, rest sourced from reference TRBV11-2 and TRBJ2-3, is EAGVAQSPRYKIIEKRQSVAFWCNPISGHATLYWYQQILGQGPKLLIQFQNNGVVDDSQLPKDRFSAERLKGVDSTLKIQPAKLEDSAVYLCASSLWDNTDTQYFGPGTRLTVL.

This rearrangement joins TRBV5-1 to TRBJ2-6; D perhaps matches TRBD2 (5 bases). CDR1 SGHRS and CDR2 YFSETQ come from the germline V gene. Trimming took 3 bases from V and 2 from J, leaving 18 bases between them. The CDR3 covers 18 residues. CDR3 sequence (DNA): TGCGCCAGCAGCTGGGCGGGCGCCTTAAGGGCTGGGGCCAACGTCCTGACTTTC. Protein product: CASSWAGALRAGANVLTF. Based on the CDR3 plus reference TRBV5-1 and TRBJ2-6, the full variable domain is KAGVTQTPRYLIKTRGQQVTLSCSPISGHRSVSWYQQTPGQGLQFLFEYFSETQRNKGNFPGRFSGRQFSNSRSEMNVSTLELGDSALYLCASSWAGALRAGANVLTFGAGSRLTVL.

The chain uses TRBV7-2 and TRBJ1-5; 8 bases map to TRBD1. This CDR3 has 14 amino acids. Germline V CDR1 and CDR2: SGHTA, FQGNSA. The trim removed 5 bases at V and 11 bases at J, leaving 11 bases unmatched. CDR3 DNA sequence: TGTGCCAGCAGCCCAGGGACAGGCCTTAGGGCCCAGCATTTT. Encoded protein: CASSPGTGLRAQHF.

This sequence joins TRBV14 and TRBJ2-2, with a possible D match to TRBD1 (5 bases). V lost 4 bases and J 3 bases, leaving 12 bases between the germline ends. The CDR3 totals 15 residues. Germline CDR1 reads SGHDN; CDR2 reads FVKESK. The CDR3 DNA sequence: TGTGCCAGCAGCCGGGGCAGGTACTACACCGGGGAGCTGTTTTTT. Translating it yields CASSRGRYYTGELFF.

As for this clone: This sequence may be a read error, since a much larger clone differs from it by one base. The chain is built from TRBV7-2 and TRBJ2-2; no definite D call. The germline V gene has CDR1 SGHTA and CDR2 FQGNSA. V lost 1 base and J lost 3, with 3 bases in between. The CDR3 totals 13 residues. Written as DNA, the CDR3 is TGTGCCAGCAGCTTAGGGTACACCGGGGAGCTGTTTTTT. Amino acid sequence: CASSLGYTGELFF. Full variable domain (outside the CDR3, taken from reference TRBV7-2 and TRBJ2-2): GAGVSQSPSNKVTEKGKDVELRCDPISGHTALYWYRQSLGQGLEFLIYFQGNSAPDKSGLPSDRFSAERTGGSVSTLTIQRTQQEDSAVYLCASSLGYTGELFFGEGSRLTVL.

The chain carries TRBV6-2 or TRBV6-3 and TRBJ2-7; D is possibly TRBD2 (5 bases). Trimming removed 7 bases at V and 2 bases at J, with 18 bases between. The CDR3 consists of 15 residues. Per the germline V gene, CDR1 is MNHEY and CDR2 is SVGEGT. In DNA, the CDR3 is TGTGCCAGCACCCCGCAGCAGCGGATGACCTACGAGCAGTACTTC. The encoded protein is CASTPQQRMTYEQYF.

The chain is built from TRBV9 and TRBJ1-1, with no clear D. The V gene lost 3 bases and the J gene lost 3 bases, with 9 bases spanning the gap. CDR3 size: 13 residues. Germline V CDR1 and CDR2: SGDLS, YYNGEE. As DNA, the CDR3 is TGTGCCAGCAGCGCAAACAGCTACACTGAAGCTTTCTTT. Protein product: CASSANSYTEAFF.

The V call is TRBV28, the J call TRBJ2-5; D is unresolved. The germline V gene encodes CDR1 MDHEN and CDR2 SYDVKM. V was cut by 3 bases and J by 2 bases, with 7 bases left in between. The CDR3 is 13 amino acids. The CDR3 DNA follows: TGTGCCAGCAGTTTTGGCAGGCAAGAGACCCAGTACTTC. The encoded protein is CASSFGRQETQYF.

The CDR3: CASSFELLGYTF. The CDR3 nucleotides read TGTGCCAGCAGTTTCGAGCTCCTTGGCTACACCTTC. This chain joins TRBV12-3 or TRBV12-4 and TRBJ1-2, with D unclear. This CDR3 is built from 12 residues. V was clipped by 3 bases and J by 7 bases, with 9 bases between them.

This rearrangement joins TRBV27 to TRBJ1-1; 7 bases are a match to TRBD1. The CDR3 is 14 amino acids. J gave up 3 bases and V 3 bases, and 4 bases lay outside the gene matches. The germline CDR1 and CDR2 sequences are MNHEY and SMNVEV (reference sequence). This CDR3 is CASSLARGDTEAFF. In DNA form, the CDR3 reads TGTGCCAGCAGTTTGGCCAGGGGGGACACTGAAGCTTTCTTT.

This clone has a single count. V is TRBV28 and J is TRBJ2-7, with 9 bases identical to TRBD1. The CDR3 runs to 14 residues. J gave up 5 bases and V 2 bases, and 4 bases lay outside the gene matches. Germline CDR1 reads MDHEN; CDR2 reads SYDVKM. The CDR3 nucleotides are TGTGCCAGCAGTTTACTGGACAGGGGTAACGAGCAGTACTTC. This translates into CASSLLDRGNEQYF.

The chain joins TRBV5-4 to TRBJ2-3; no definite D call. V was pared by 1 base and J by 1 base, with 13 bases between. Germline loops: CDR1 SGHNT, CDR2 YYREEE (reference sequence). The CDR3 has 16 residues. The CDR3 spells CASSLFGGGGTDTQYF. The CDR3 DNA reads TGTGCCAGCAGCTTGTTCGGTGGTGGGGGCACAGATACGCAGTATTTT.

CDR3: CASSAPPGPQHF. CDR3 in DNA: TGTGCCAGTAGTGCCCCGCCGGGGCCCCAGCATTTT. The chain is built from TRBV19 and TRBJ1-5; no definite D call. Trimming shortened V by 5 bases and J by 9 bases, and 11 bases separated the two germline ends. Germline loops: CDR1 LNHDA, CDR2 SQIVND (reference sequence). The CDR3 loop spans 12 amino acids.